These 19 T cell receptor beta chains originate from one sample sequenced in a study of blood T cell repertoires in COVID-19. The table came from immunoSEQ multiplex PCR; TCRdb's copy has only in-frame clones and leaves some out. The sample lists some 200,000 clones, more than 70% occurring once. Sequencing used PBMCs or T cells enriched from blood (not recorded which). The receptors come from a woman aged 18-29 years who had recovered from COVID-19.

The chain links TRBV3-1 (or the pseudogene TRBV3-2) to TRBJ2-2; D perhaps matches TRBD2 (5 bases). Looked up from germline, CDR1 is LGHDT and CDR2 is YNNKEL (reference sequence). V was shortened by 2 bases and J by 5 bases, with 12 bases between the two germline ends. The CDR3 sequence is 15 residues long. The CDR3 coding sequence is TGTGCCAGCAGCCAATCCCTAGGGAGTACCGGGGAGCTGTTTTTT. This encodes CASSQSLGSTGELFF.

The chain links TRBV30 to TRBJ2-6; D is ambiguous. The CDR3 loop spans 13 amino acids. V lost 0 bases and J lost 3, with 3 bases in between. Per the germline V gene, CDR1 is GTSNPN and CDR2 is SVGIG (reference sequence). The CDR3: CAWSVIGANVLTF. The DNA of the CDR3 is TGTGCCTGGAGTGTTATTGGGGCCAACGTCCTGACTTTC.

This chain links TRBV29-1 with TRBJ2-5; 7 nucleotides agree with TRBD1. Germline trimming cut 2 bases from V and 7 bases from J; bases unmatched to any gene: 10. From germline, CDR1 is SQVTM and CDR2 ANQGSEA. This CDR3 has 14 amino acids. CDR3 region: CSVEQTGSGGTQYF. The CDR3 coding sequence is TGCAGCGTTGAACAGACAGGGAGCGGTGGGACCCAGTACTTC. Full variable domain (missing parts from reference TRBV29-1 and TRBJ2-5): SAVISQKPSRDICQRGTSLTIQCQVDSQVTMMFWYRQQPGQSLTLIATANQGSEATYESGFVIDKFPISRPNLTFSTLTVSNMSPEDSSIYLCSVEQTGSGGTQYFGPGTRLLVL.

CDR3 nucleotides: TGTGCCAGCAGTCCAGCCCCCTCTAGGGGATGGGGGCTATGGCTGACCTTC. Translated, it gives CASSPAPSRGWGLWLTF. This sequence joins TRBV28 and TRBJ1-2, with a weak D call TRBD1 (6 bases). V was shortened by 5 bases and J by 14 bases, with 33 bases between the two germline ends. This CDR3 region has 17 residues. Germline V gene lookup returns CDR1 MDHEN and CDR2 SYDVKM.

In its sample, this clone was seen once. The chain recombines TRBV27 with TRBJ2-3; 9 bases align to TRBD2. This CDR3 region has 16 residues. Germline V gene sequence: CDR1 MNHEY, CDR2 SMNVEV (reference sequence). V lost 2 bases to trimming and J lost 4 bases; unmatched junction nucleotides: 7. The chain's CDR3 is CASSLAGGGWADTQYF. The CDR3 DNA reads TGTGCCAGCAGTTTAGCGGGAGGGGGCTGGGCAGATACGCAGTATTTT.

The V call is TRBV27, the J call TRBJ1-2; weak D call: TRBD1 (5 bases). The CDR3 contains 13 residues. Trimming shortened V by 6 bases and J by 2 bases, and 10 bases separated the two germline ends. Germline loops: CDR1 MNHEY, CDR2 SMNVEV (reference sequence). The CDR3 spells CASSSRQNYGYTF. The CDR3 nucleotides are TGTGCCAGCAGCTCAAGACAGAACTATGGCTACACCTTC.

The chain recombines TRBV27 with TRBJ1-1; unclear D gene. The V gene lost 2 bases and the J gene lost 0 bases, with 7 bases spanning the gap. This CDR3 spans 14 amino acids. Germline CDR1 is MNHEY and CDR2 is SMNVEV (reference sequence). In DNA form, the CDR3 reads TGTGCCAGCAGTTTACAGCGGATGAACACTGAAGCTTTCTTT. This codes for CASSLQRMNTEAFF.

The J gene is TRBJ2-7, the V gene TRBV10-3, with TRBD1 as a possible D gene (6 bases). The length of the CDR3 is 13 residues. V was cut by 3 bases and J by 3 bases, with 9 bases left in between. Germline values: CDR1 ENHRY, CDR2 SYGVKD. The CDR3, as DNA: TGTGCCATCAGTGAACTGGACAGCTACGAGCAGTACTTC. Its translation: CAISELDSYEQYF.

This clone was observed once. CDR3 protein: CASSPAGGEKLFF. In nucleotides, the CDR3 is TGTGCCAGCAGTCCGGCAGGAGGTGAAAAACTGTTTTTT. The rearrangement uses TRBV14 and TRBJ1-4, with D unclear. The CDR3 has 13 amino acids. Trimming pared 6 bases from V and 7 bases from J, leaving 12 bases between. Germline CDR1 reads SGHDN; CDR2 reads FVKESK.

The table lists this clone with a few counts. The chain carries TRBV18 and TRBJ1-4; no clear D gene. This CDR3 is 15 amino acids long. Germline CDR1 is KGHSH and CDR2 is LQKENI. V was shortened by 4 bases and J by 4 bases, with 13 bases between the two germline ends. The CDR3: CASSQSRGVNEKLFF. Here the CDR3 DNA reads TGTGCCAGCTCACAATCCCGGGGAGTTAATGAAAAACTGTTTTTT.

This chain uses TRBV23-1 with TRBJ1-2, with TRBD1 as a possible D gene (5 bases). TRBV23-1 is an ORF for which the function is uncertain. The V gene lost 0 bases and the J gene lost 6 bases, with 8 bases spanning the gap. CDR3 size: 13 residues. DNA of the CDR3: TGCGCCAGCAGTCAATCCAGGGTGAATGGCTACACCTTC. It translates to CASSQSRVNGYTF.

The rearrangement uses TRBV5-5 and TRBJ1-5; D is unclear. The CDR3 is made up of 13 amino acids. Trimming stripped 0 bases from V and 5 bases from J, with 6 bases between. Germline values: CDR1 SGHKS, CDR2 YYEKEE (reference sequence). The CDR3 spells CASSLARDQPQHF. The CDR3 DNA follows: TGTGCCAGCAGCTTGGCCCGAGATCAGCCCCAGCATTTT.

The chain employs TRBV19 and TRBJ1-1, with D perhaps TRBD1 (5 bases). The V and J ends lost 6 bases and 1 base respectively, with 18 bases between them. CDR1 is LNHDA and CDR2 is SQIVND in the germline V gene (reference sequence). This CDR3 spans 16 amino acids. CDR3: CASRLRPGKGNTEAFF. The CDR3, as DNA: TGTGCCAGTAGACTACGACCAGGGAAAGGGAACACTGAAGCTTTCTTT. Complete variable domain (other parts from reference TRBV19 and TRBJ1-1): DGGITQSPKYLFRKEGQNVTLSCEQNLNHDAMYWYRQDPGQGLRLIYYSQIVNDFQKGDIAEGYSVSREKKESFPLTVTSAQKNPTAFYLCASRLRPGKGNTEAFFGQGTRLTVV.

The chain is built from TRBV19 and TRBJ2-7, with 8 bases aligning to TRBD2. The CDR3 covers 16 residues. CDR1 and CDR2 from the germline V gene are LNHDA and SQIVND (reference sequence). V was pared by 1 base and J by 3 bases, with 8 bases of the junction left unmatched. The CDR3, as DNA: TGTGCCAGTAGTATAGCGGGAGGGACACCGAACTACGAGCAGTACTTC. Its protein product is CASSIAGGTPNYEQYF.

V and J are TRBV3-1 (or the pseudogene TRBV3-2) and TRBJ1-1; D not certain. V was cut by 1 base and J by 1 base, with 7 bases left in between. Germline V gene lookup returns CDR1 LGHDT and CDR2 YNNKEL (reference sequence). The CDR3 totals 14 residues. The CDR3: CASSQVTANTEAFF. The CDR3, as DNA: TGTGCCAGCAGCCAAGTAACAGCGAACACTGAAGCTTTCTTT.

The chain couples TRBV19 to TRBJ2-7; 7 positions agree with TRBD1. Germline V gives CDR1 LNHDA, CDR2 SQIVND (reference sequence). The V segment lost 5 bases and the J segment 4 bases; nucleotides outside the gene matches: 5. The CDR3 is 13 residues long. CDR3 in DNA: TGTGCCAGTAGTCGACAGGGTAAATACGAGCAGTACTTC. It specifies CASSRQGKYEQYF.

V and J are TRBV27 and TRBJ1-1, with 9 positions matching TRBD1. The CDR3 has 13 residues. Germline V gives CDR1 MNHEY, CDR2 SMNVEV (reference sequence). V dropped 7 bases and J dropped 5; count of bases not matched to a gene: 5. The CDR3 DNA is TGTGCCAGCAAAAGACAGGGGGGAACTGAAGCTTTCTTT. It yields the protein CASKRQGGTEAFF.

The rearrangement links TRBV11-1 to TRBJ1-3, with no clear D. CDR1 and CDR2 (germline): SGHAT, FQDESV (reference sequence). The CDR3 has 13 amino acids. V lost 1 base and J 2 bases, leaving 3 bases between the germline ends. CDR3 amino acids: CASSLEPGNTIYF. CDR3 DNA sequence: TGTGCCAGCAGCTTAGAGCCTGGAAACACCATATATTTT.

CDR3 coding DNA: TGTGCCAGTAGTATAGGACAGATAGACGCAGATACGCAGTATTTT. Protein product: CASSIGQIDADTQYF. V is TRBV19 and J is TRBJ2-3, with D tentatively TRBD1 (5 bases). Trimming pared 1 base from V and 4 bases from J, leaving 12 bases between. The CDR3 sequence is 15 residues long. Looked up from germline, CDR1 is LNHDA and CDR2 is SQIVND (reference sequence).